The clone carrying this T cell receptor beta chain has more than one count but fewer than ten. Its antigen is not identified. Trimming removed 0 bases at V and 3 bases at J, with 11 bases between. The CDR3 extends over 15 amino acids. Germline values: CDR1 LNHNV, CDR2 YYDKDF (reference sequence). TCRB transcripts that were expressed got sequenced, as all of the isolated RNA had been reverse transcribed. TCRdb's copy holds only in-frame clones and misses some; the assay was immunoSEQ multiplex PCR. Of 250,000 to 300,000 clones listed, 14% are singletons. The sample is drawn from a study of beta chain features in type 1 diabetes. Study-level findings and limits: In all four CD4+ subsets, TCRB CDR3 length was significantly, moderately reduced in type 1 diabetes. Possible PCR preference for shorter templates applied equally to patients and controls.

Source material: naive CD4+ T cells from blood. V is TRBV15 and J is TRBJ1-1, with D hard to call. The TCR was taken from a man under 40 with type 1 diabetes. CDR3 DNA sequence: TGTGCCACCAGCAGAGATTTCGGGTCGGACACTGAAGCTTTCTTT. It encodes CATSRDFGSDTEAFF.